Detailed here is one TCR beta chain. In the study's own analysis: From reference gene primer amplification, estimates of nucleated cell counts were derived. Assay used: immunoSEQ multiplex PCR; TCRdb lists only in-frame clones, some missing. V and J calls and clone size are copied from that table; D and trimming were computed from the DNA. The data show 350,000 to 500,000 clones, about 88% seen once. Enrolled through a virtual design, the participants were between roughly 18 and 100 years of age and came from 24 US areas. Which cohort a participant joined came from the clinical history participants gave. This sample stems from a study of blood T cell repertoires in COVID-19. CDR3 length: 16 residues. Losses at the gene ends were 1 base for V and 4 bases for J; bases not matched to a gene: 5. In germline, CDR1 is SGHTA, CDR2 FQGNSA.

The receptor was derived from a woman in her late teens or twenties who had been exposed to COVID-19. The J gene is TRBJ2-5, the V gene TRBV7-2; 11 bases agree with TRBD2. Sequenced sample: PBMCs or T cells enriched from blood (not recorded which). The CDR3 region is CASSLVSGGVGETQYF. The CDR3, as DNA: TGTGCCAGCAGCTTAGTTAGCGGGGGGGTAGGAGAGACCCAGTACTTC. The variable domain in full, with the rest retrieved from reference TRBV7-2 and TRBJ2-5, is GAGVSQSPSNKVTEKGKDVELRCDPISGHTALYWYRQSLGQGLEFLIYFQGNSAPDKSGLPSDRFSAERTGGSVSTLTIQRTQQEDSAVYLCASSLVSGGVGETQYFGPGTRLLVL.